The 10 T cell receptor beta chains presented below share a single source sample, sequenced in a study of cytomegalovirus exposure and HLA in healthy donors (dated 2017 in TCRdb). Preparation of the library involved the immunoSEQ multiplex PCR assay. For the multiplex PCR, a mixture combining 60 forward primers for TCR Vbeta segments and 13 reverse primers for TCR Jbeta segments was used. The immuneACCESS repertoire file appears here via TCRdb, limited to in-frame rearrangements. These files lack a portion of the clones; in checked studies, under half of the deficit traces to unresolved V genes, and the cause of the others is not known. The sample data list more than 110,000 clones, and 80% of these were observed just once. The ten biggest clones cover 4.5% to 6.5% of the sample. Sample: PBMCs. These receptors were taken from a male donor in good health and CMV-seronegative.

CDR3 sequence: CASRWDSVTDTQYF. In DNA, the CDR3 is TGCGCCAGCAGGTGGGACAGTGTCACAGATACGCAGTATTTT. The rearrangement uses TRBV4-1 and TRBJ2-3; 7 nucleotides line up with TRBD1. The germline V gene has CDR1 MGHRA and CDR2 YSYEKL. CDR3 length: 14 amino acids. With V trimmed by 6 bases and J by 2 bases, 5 bases remained unmatched.

The chain combines TRBV7-3 with TRBJ1-1; 7 bases map to TRBD1. The ends lost 5 bases at V and 10 bases at J; junction bases unmatched: 10. The CDR3 is 13 amino acids. The V gene's germline CDR1 is SGHTA and CDR2 FQGTGA. The CDR3 DNA is TGTGCCAGCAGCCCGAACCGGGACAGTAGAGCTTTCTTT. Its translation: CASSPNRDSRAFF. The full variable domain, rest sourced from reference TRBV7-3 and TRBJ1-1, is GAGVSQTPSNKVTEKGKYVELRCDPISGHTALYWYRQSLGQGPEFLIYFQGTGAADDSGLPNDRFFAVRPEGSVSTLKIQRTERGDSAVYLCASSPNRDSRAFFGQGTRLTVV.

The chain uses TRBV6-5 and TRBJ2-7; 9 bases align to TRBD1. The germline CDR1 and CDR2 sequences are MNHEY and SVGAGI. J was trimmed by 2 bases and V by 6 bases; bases with no gene match: 5. The CDR3 sequence is 14 residues long. The CDR3 protein is CASSLGTGPYEQYF. The DNA of the CDR3 is TGTGCCAGCAGCCTAGGGACAGGGCCCTACGAGCAGTACTTC.

The chain has TRBV5-1 and TRBJ1-2; 8 bases match TRBD1. V gave up 0 bases and J gave up 9 bases; unmatched junction bases: 4. The CDR3 is made up of 13 amino acids. Germline-derived CDR1 and CDR2 are SGHRS and YFSETQ. The CDR3 region is CASSLETGERYTF. Here the CDR3 DNA reads TGCGCCAGCAGCTTGGAGACAGGGGAGCGCTACACCTTC. Complete variable domain (other parts from reference TRBV5-1 and TRBJ1-2): KAGVTQTPRYLIKTRGQQVTLSCSPISGHRSVSWYQQTPGQGLQFLFEYFSETQRNKGNFPGRFSGRQFSNSRSEMNVSTLELGDSALYLCASSLETGERYTFGSGTRLTVV.

The chain carries TRBV10-2 and TRBJ2-3; D unclear. Germline V gives CDR1 WSHSY, CDR2 SAAADI. There are 11 residues in the CDR3. V lost 6 bases and J lost 6, with 7 bases in between. The CDR3 DNA reads as TGCGCCAGCAGCCCGGTGGATACGCAGTATTTT. Protein product: CASSPVDTQYF.

The rearrangement links TRBV28 to TRBJ2-7, with TRBD1 matching 8 bases. With 6 bases clipped from V and 3 bases from J, the junction kept 13 bases outside the gene matches. The V gene's germline CDR1 is MDHEN and CDR2 SYDVKM. This CDR3 has 16 residues. CDR3 coding DNA: TGTGCCAGCAGCTGGCTAACAGGGGGTAAAAGCTACGAGCAGTACTTC. Translated: CASSWLTGGKSYEQYF. The full variable domain, completed using reference TRBV28 and TRBJ2-7, is DVKVTQSSRYLVKRTGEKVFLECVQDMDHENMFWYRQDPGLGLRLIYFSYDVKMKEKGDIPEGYSVSREKKERFSLILESASTNQTSMYLCASSWLTGGKSYEQYFGPGTRLTVT.

This chain connects TRBV5-1 to TRBJ1-2; D is possibly TRBD1 (6 bases). Trimming pared 0 bases from V and 4 bases from J, leaving 13 bases between. CDR3 length: 15 residues. Germline V gene lookup returns CDR1 SGHRS and CDR2 YFSETQ. CDR3 coding DNA: TGCGCCAGCAGCTTGGACGGGGTGGGGGCCTATGGCTACACCTTC. Its translation is CASSLDGVGAYGYTF.

The chain has TRBV2 and TRBJ2-7; 10 positions agree with TRBD1. Unmatched junction bases numbered 4, after V lost 5 bases and J lost 3 bases. Germline V gene sequence: CDR1 SNHLY, CDR2 FYNNEI. There are 14 residues in the CDR3. For the CDR3, the DNA is TGTGCCAGCAGTCCCCGGGACAGGGGCTACGAGCAGTACTTC. Its translation is CASSPRDRGYEQYF.

V gene TRBV4-2 combines with J gene TRBJ1-6; D ambiguous. V lost 1 base and J 0 bases, leaving 7 bases between the germline ends. CDR3 length equals 16 residues. Per germline, CDR1 LGHNA and CDR2 YNFKEQ. The CDR3 coding sequence is TGTGCCAGCAGCCAAGTTGGCAGCTCCTATAATTCACCCCTCCACTTT. This codes for CASSQVGSSYNSPLHF.

The V call is TRBV10-2, the J call TRBJ1-1; D call uncertain. The germline V and J ends were trimmed by 7 bases and 4 bases, with 19 bases remaining between them. The CDR3 runs to 15 residues. The germline gives CDR1 WSHSY, CDR2 SAAADI. DNA of the CDR3: TGCGCCAGCAAAGCGAACTACGGAGGCGGCACTGAAGCTTTCTTT. It specifies CASKANYGGGTEAFF.